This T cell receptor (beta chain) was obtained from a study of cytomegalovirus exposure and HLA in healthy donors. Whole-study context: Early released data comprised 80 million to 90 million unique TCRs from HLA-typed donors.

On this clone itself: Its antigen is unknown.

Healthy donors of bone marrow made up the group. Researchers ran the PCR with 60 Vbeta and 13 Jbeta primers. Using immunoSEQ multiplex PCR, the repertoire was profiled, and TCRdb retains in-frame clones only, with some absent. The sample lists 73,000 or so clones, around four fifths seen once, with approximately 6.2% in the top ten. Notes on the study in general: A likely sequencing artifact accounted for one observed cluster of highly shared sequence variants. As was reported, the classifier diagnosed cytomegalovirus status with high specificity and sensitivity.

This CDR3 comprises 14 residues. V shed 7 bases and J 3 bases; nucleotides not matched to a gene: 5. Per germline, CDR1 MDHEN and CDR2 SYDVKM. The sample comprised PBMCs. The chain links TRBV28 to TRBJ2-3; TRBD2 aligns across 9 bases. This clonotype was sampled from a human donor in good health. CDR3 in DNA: TGTGCCAGCACGGCTAGCGGGGTAACAGATACGCAGTATTTT. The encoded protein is CASTASGVTDTQYF.